A single sample is the source of the 22 T cell receptor beta chains below, sequenced in a study of cytomegalovirus exposure and HLA in healthy donors listed by TCRdb under 2017. Libraries came from the immunoSEQ multiplex PCR assay. A mixture of 60 forward primers for TCR Vbeta segments and 13 reverse primers for TCR Jbeta segments was used in the multiplex PCR. TCRdb re-hosts the immuneACCESS table, in-frame sequences only. Its copies lack some clones; in the studies checked, an unresolved V gene accounts for under half of them, and the cause for the rest is not known. This sample holds 100,000 or so clones; 75% to 85% were observed only once. Clones ranked in the top ten supply around 4% of the sample. Sequencing was done on a sample of PBMCs. The receptors derive from a female donor in good health and CMV-seropositive.

The chain recombines TRBV4-1 with TRBJ2-2; D may be TRBD1 (5 bases). The CDR3 has 16 amino acids. The V and J ends lost 1 base and 5 bases respectively, with 14 bases between them. The V gene's germline CDR1 is MGHRA and CDR2 YSYEKL. The CDR3 nucleotides are TGCGCCAGCAGCCAAGGGTTAGACAGTTTTACCGGGGAGCTGTTTTTT. Translation: CASSQGLDSFTGELFF.

The sample holds a few counts of this clone. This chain links TRBV5-1 with TRBJ1-4; 7 nucleotides agree with TRBD1. CDR3 length equals 16 residues. Trimming cost V 1 base and J 6 bases; bases outside gene matches: 9. Germline loops: CDR1 SGHRS, CDR2 YFSETQ. CDR3 loop: CASSLSHNRGYEKLFF. DNA for the CDR3: TGCGCCAGCAGCTTGAGTCATAACAGGGGATATGAAAAACTGTTTTTT.

The chain carries TRBV6-4 and TRBJ2-5; D uncertain. The length of the CDR3 is 9 residues. V was cut by 9 bases and J by 5 bases, with 4 bases left in between. Germline V gene sequence: CDR1 MRHNA, CDR2 SNTAGT. In DNA form, the CDR3 reads TGTGCCAGGAGGGAGACCCAGTACTTC. This translates into CARRETQYF.

This sequence joins TRBV5-1 and TRBJ2-3; weak D call: TRBD1 (6 bases). The CDR3 contains 15 residues. The ends were cut back, 4 bases at V and 2 bases at J, with 14 bases in the middle. Germline V lookup: CDR1 SGHRS, CDR2 YFSETQ. The CDR3 region is CASSRTGSFTDTQYF. The CDR3 DNA is TGCGCCAGCAGCCGAACAGGGAGCTTCACAGATACGCAGTATTTT.

The chain joins TRBV13 to TRBJ2-4, with 13 bases aligning to TRBD2. Germline CDR1 PRHDT, CDR2 FYEKMQ (reference sequence). There are 20 residues in the CDR3. With V trimmed by 5 bases and J by 0 bases, 13 bases remained unmatched. The CDR3 loop is CASSLTTSGRAPLAKNIQYF. CDR3 coding DNA: TGTGCCAGCAGCCTAACCACTAGCGGGAGGGCGCCCCTAGCCAAAAACATTCAGTACTTC.

CDR3 sequence: CASSLEQSYEQYF. The DNA of the CDR3 is TGTGCCAGCAGCTTAGAACAGTCCTACGAGCAGTACTTC. The genes are TRBV7-6 and TRBJ2-7; D unclear. V lost 1 base and J lost 1, with 5 bases in between. The germline CDR1 and CDR2 sequences are SGHVS and FNYEAQ. This CDR3 has 13 residues.

This sequence joins TRBV2 and TRBJ2-7; D uncertain. Deletions cut 4 bases from V and 1 base from J, with 5 bases between. Per the germline V gene, CDR1 is SNHLY and CDR2 is FYNNEI. The CDR3 sequence is 12 residues long. CDR3 sequence reads: CASSALSYEQYF. In DNA, the CDR3 is TGTGCCAGCAGTGCCCTATCCTACGAGCAGTACTTC.

V and J are TRBV2 and TRBJ2-1; no clear D. Trimming shortened V by 6 bases and J by 0 bases, and 9 bases separated the two germline ends. Looked up from germline, CDR1 is SNHLY and CDR2 is FYNNEI. CDR3 length equals 14 residues. CDR3 coding DNA: TGTGCCAGCAGCCCAACACCCTCCTACAATGAGCAGTTCTTC. Translation: CASSPTPSYNEQFF.

The rearrangement links TRBV30 to TRBJ2-7; 9 bases agree with TRBD2. CDR3 length: 14 residues. With 2 bases clipped from V and 7 bases from J, the junction kept 9 bases outside the gene matches. From germline, CDR1 is GTSNPN and CDR2 SVGIG (reference sequence). The CDR3 loop is CAWSFQREAREQYF. Here the CDR3 DNA reads TGTGCCTGGAGTTTCCAGCGGGAGGCTCGGGAGCAGTACTTC.

This chain uses TRBV6-1 with TRBJ1-2, with 10 bases identical to TRBD1. CDR3 length: 14 amino acids. Germline CDR1 reads MNHNS; CDR2 reads SASEGT. Unmatched junction bases numbered 6, after V lost 3 bases and J lost 8 bases. The CDR3 here is CASSEGRDRGGYTF. CDR3 nucleotides: TGTGCCAGCAGTGAGGGCCGGGACAGGGGAGGCTACACCTTC.

This chain uses TRBV6-5 with TRBJ1-5; no clear D gene. Per germline, CDR1 MNHEY and CDR2 SVGAGI. This CDR3 spans 14 amino acids. The V gene lost 0 bases and the J gene lost 4 bases, with 7 bases spanning the gap. CDR3 nucleotide sequence: TGTGCCAGCAGTTACTCACGAGTAAATCAGCCCCAGCATTTT. It is translated as CASSYSRVNQPQHF.

The chain links TRBV19 to TRBJ1-2; D is unresolved. Trimming stripped 3 bases from V and 3 bases from J, with 17 bases between. The V gene's germline CDR1 is LNHDA and CDR2 SQIVND (reference sequence). The CDR3 is 16 amino acids. The CDR3: CASSISRGKDYYGYTF. CDR3 bases: TGTGCCAGTAGTATCAGCCGAGGAAAGGATTACTATGGCTACACCTTC.

This chain links TRBV13 with TRBJ2-4, with 9 bases matching TRBD1. Losses at the gene ends were 4 bases for V and 0 bases for J; bases not matched to a gene: 4. Looked up from germline, CDR1 is PRHDT and CDR2 is FYEKMQ (reference sequence). The CDR3 length is 16 residues. For the CDR3, the DNA is TGTGCCAGCAGCTCCACAGGGGGCGTAGCCAAAAACATTCAGTACTTC. Its translation: CASSSTGGVAKNIQYF. The full variable domain, in which reference TRBV13 and TRBJ2-4 provide the parts outside the CDR3, is AAGVIQSPRHLIKEKRETATLKCYPIPRHDTVYWYQQGPGQDPQFLISFYEKMQSDKGSIPDRFSAQQFSDYHSELNMSSLELGDSALYFCASSSTGGVAKNIQYFGAGTRLSVL.

The chain is built from TRBV5-4 and TRBJ2-2, with D maybe TRBD2 (5 bases). Per the germline V gene, CDR1 is SGHNT and CDR2 is YYREEE (reference sequence). The CDR3 extends over 15 amino acids. Trimming stripped 4 bases from V and 3 bases from J, with 13 bases between. The CDR3 nucleotides read TGTGCCAGCAGCATACGGGCGGACTACACCGGGGAGCTGTTTTTT. Protein: CASSIRADYTGELFF.

This chain joins TRBV7-8 and TRBJ1-2, with 8 bases lining up with TRBD1. Germline-derived CDR1 and CDR2 are SGHVS and FQNEAQ. V trimming: 0 bases; J trimming: 6 bases; junction bases outside the gene matches: 6. This CDR3 has 15 amino acids. CDR3: CASSLAGTGPNGYTF. CDR3 sequence (DNA): TGTGCCAGCAGCTTAGCCGGGACAGGACCCAATGGCTACACCTTC.

This clone was counted only a few times. The V call is TRBV7-8, the J call TRBJ2-2; D is possibly TRBD1 (6 bases). V was trimmed by 4 bases and J by 2 bases, leaving 11 bases between them. This CDR3 contains 15 residues. Germline CDR1 is SGHVS and CDR2 is FQNEAQ. The CDR3 reads CASSWRTANTGELFF. The CDR3 DNA follows: TGTGCCAGCAGCTGGAGGACAGCCAACACCGGGGAGCTGTTTTTT. The variable domain in full, completed from reference TRBV7-8 and TRBJ2-2, reads GAGVSQSPRYKVAKRGQDVALRCDPISGHVSLFWYQQALGQGPEFLTYFQNEAQLDKSGLPSDRFFAERPEGSVSTLKIQRTQQEDSAVYLCASSWRTANTGELFFGEGSRLTVL.

This sequence joins TRBV5-8 and TRBJ1-2, with 11 bases identical to TRBD1. The CDR3 contains 15 residues. CDR1 and CDR2 (germline): SGHTS, YDEGEE. The V segment lost 4 bases and the J segment 5 bases; nucleotides outside the gene matches: 7. The CDR3 region has the DNA TGTGCCAGCAGCCGGGGACAGGGGGAGAGGTATGGCTACACCTTC. Protein sequence: CASSRGQGERYGYTF.

This chain links TRBV6-5 with TRBJ1-1; TRBD1 matches 7 bases. Per germline, CDR1 MNHEY and CDR2 SVGAGI. Trimming removed 5 bases from V and 4 bases from J; junction bases left unmatched: 4. This CDR3 comprises 13 residues. CDR3 sequence reads: CASSIRTGTEAFF. The CDR3 region has the DNA TGTGCCAGCAGTATCAGGACAGGCACTGAAGCTTTCTTT.

A note on this clone: The junction shows a germline mismatch at one end, possibly a read error. The chain employs TRBV7-9 and TRBJ1-5; no firm D call. This CDR3 is built from 17 residues. Germline values: CDR1 SEHNR, CDR2 FQNEAQ (reference sequence). DNA of the CDR3: TGTTCCAGCAGCCCCACGGGTCTTAATGAGGGCAATCAGCCCCAGCATTTT. Protein product: CSSSPTGLNEGNQPQHF. Complete variable domain (other parts from reference TRBV7-9 and TRBJ1-5): DTGVSQNPRHKITKRGQNVTFRCDPISEHNRLYWYRQTLGQGPEFLTYFQNEAQLEKSRLLSDRFSAERPKGSFSTLEIQRTEQGDSAMYLCSSSPTGLNEGNQPQHFGDGTRLSIL.

J is TRBJ2-2 and V is TRBV19; D call uncertain. The germline gives CDR1 LNHDA, CDR2 SQIVND (reference sequence). V gave up 5 bases and J gave up 4 bases, with 8 bases separating them. The length of the CDR3 is 13 residues. This chain's CDR3 is CASSPYTTGELFF. The CDR3, as DNA: TGTGCCAGTAGTCCTTACACCACCGGGGAGCTGTTTTTT.

This clone was recorded a few times. This sample includes further DNA sequences coding for the same CDR3. The CDR3 nucleotides read TGTGCCAGCAGCTTAGCGCAAGGGACAGGAGGAAACACCATATATTTT. Its translation: CASSLAQGTGGNTIYF. The gene calls are TRBV7-9 and TRBJ1-3, with 8 nucleotides matching TRBD1. Germline CDR1 is SEHNR and CDR2 is FQNEAQ (reference sequence). The CDR3 is 16 residues long. Unmatched junction bases numbered 5, after V lost 0 bases and J lost 4 bases.

The chain carries TRBV27 and TRBJ1-1; no firm D call. The CDR3 has 13 amino acids. Germline V gene lookup returns CDR1 MNHEY and CDR2 SMNVEV (reference sequence). V gave up 3 bases and J gave up 1 base, with 6 bases separating them. As DNA, the CDR3 is TGTGCCAGCAGTTTTAAGCGGAACACTGAAGCTTTCTTT. Translated, it gives CASSFKRNTEAFF.